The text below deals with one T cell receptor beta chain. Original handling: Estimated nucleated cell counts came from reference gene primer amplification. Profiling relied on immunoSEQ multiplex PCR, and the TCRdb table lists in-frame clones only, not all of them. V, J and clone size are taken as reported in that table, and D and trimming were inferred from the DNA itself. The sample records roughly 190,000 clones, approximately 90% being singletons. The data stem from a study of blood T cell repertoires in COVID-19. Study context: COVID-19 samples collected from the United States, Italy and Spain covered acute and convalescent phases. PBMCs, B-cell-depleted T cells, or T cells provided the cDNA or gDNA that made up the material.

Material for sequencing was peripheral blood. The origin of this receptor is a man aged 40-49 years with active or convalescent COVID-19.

CDR3 coding DNA: TGTGCCAGCAGTTCGGGAAACACCATATATTTT. Protein sequence: CASSSGNTIYF. The genes are TRBV3-1 (or the pseudogene TRBV3-2) and TRBJ1-3; D gene uncertain. Between the trimmed V and J ends, which lost 6 bases and 4 bases, there was a span of 4 bases. Per germline, CDR1 LGHDT and CDR2 YNNKEL (reference sequence). This CDR3 is built from 11 residues.